This T cell receptor (beta chain) came from a study of cytomegalovirus exposure and HLA in healthy donors. Overall study context: Inside one of the first data releases sat 80 million to 95 million unique TCRs taken from HLA-typed donors. Whole-study results and caveats: Being productive about 87% or about 30% of the time was typical of most TCR beta V segments in an earlier analysis.

With regard to this clone: Its antigen is unidentified.

Trimming at V came to 7 bases and at J to 7 bases, leaving 11 bases not matched to a gene. Germline-derived CDR1 and CDR2 are SQVTM and ANQGSEA. The CDR3 is 14 amino acids. Use of 60 Vbeta and 13 Jbeta primers characterized the PCR. TCRdb's table, derived via immunoSEQ multiplex PCR, lists solely in-frame clones and lacks some. The sample includes over 150,000 clones, about 80% of them seen just once. The V gene is TRBV29-1, the J gene TRBJ2-4; TRBD1 aligns across 9 bases. Sequencing used PBMCs. This clonotype was obtained from a woman in her 30s in good health and CMV-seronegative. CDR3 sequence: CSASGTGNLNIQYF. Here the CDR3 DNA reads TGCAGCGCCTCCGGGACAGGGAATCTGAACATTCAGTACTTC.